This T cell receptor (beta chain) is from a study of T and B cells in COVID-19 patients. Study details: Blood was sampled from COVID-19 patients who were either actively infected or recovered. Most recovered patients had mild to moderate COVID-19 treated as outpatients.

TRB rearrangements were amplified by multiplex PCR with BIOMED2 TRB-A/B primers. MiXCR, applied by TCRdb to the multiplex PCR reads, yields one record per CDR3 protein. The table shows roughly 23,000 distinct CDR3 sequences, with 29% occurring only once. Study results and caveats: In COVID-19 patients, T cell receptor beta variable and joining gene use was reportedly strongly skewed. Sorted SARS-CoV-2-responsive or tetramer+ T cells and CD4+, regulatory and CD8+ subsets were not yet sequenced.

CDR1 and CDR2 (germline): SGHRS, YFSETQ. The ends lost 2 bases at V and 4 bases at J; junction bases unmatched: 7. CDR3 length: 15 amino acids. About this clonotype itself: Its antigen is not known.

TRB was amplified from around 250-500 ng of blood genomic DNA. The TCR was taken from a human donor who had recovered from COVID-19. The sequenced sample was blood. V gene TRBV5-1 combines with J gene TRBJ2-7; 9 bases map to TRBD1. The CDR3 sequence is CASSLAGQGGYEQYF. CDR3 sequence (DNA): TGCGCCAGCAGCTTAGCGGGACAGGGAGGGTACGAGCAGTACTTC.